This entry lists 15 T cell receptor beta chains sequenced from one sample in a study of sequential checkpoint blockade in melanoma. This sample's treatment: randomized to nivolumab then ipilimumab (arm A) or the reverse (arm B). The table came from immunoSEQ multiplex PCR; TCRdb's copy has only in-frame clones and leaves some out. The table records some 7,000 clones, roughly 30% of them present only once. The material sequenced was tumor tissue (inferred from file names), taken from a patient given nivolumab and ipilimumab in sequence. The receptor source for this set is a human donor with melanoma.

This clone was picked up many times. The chain joins TRBV6-8 to TRBJ1-4; possibly TRBD1 for D (6 bases). The CDR3 is 17 amino acids. Germline CDR1 reads MNHGY; CDR2 reads SAAAGT. Trimming left V 4 bases short and J 0 bases short, with 15 bases between. The CDR3 protein is CASSSSWGAATNEKLFF. The CDR3 nucleotides are TGTGCCAGCAGTTCCTCCTGGGGGGCCGCAACTAATGAAAAACTGTTTTTT.

The chain has TRBV18 and TRBJ1-1, with TRBD1 identical over 7 bases. The CDR3 spans 14 residues. V was clipped by 3 bases and J by 11 bases; unmatched bases: 12. Looked up from germline, CDR1 is KGHSH and CDR2 is LQKENI. DNA for the CDR3: TGTGCCAGCTCACCCCCAACCTCAGGGGGGTACGCTTTCTTT. Amino acids: CASSPPTSGGYAFF.

J is TRBJ1-1 and V is TRBV19; 9 bases line up with TRBD1. Germline-derived CDR1 and CDR2 are LNHDA and SQIVND (reference sequence). Losses at the gene ends were 7 bases for V and 6 bases for J; bases not matched to a gene: 6. This CDR3 has 13 residues. CDR3: CASKGQGQAEAFF. The DNA of the CDR3 is TGTGCCAGTAAGGGACAGGGTCAGGCTGAAGCTTTCTTT.

A few counts support this clone. This chain links TRBV23-1 with TRBJ2-6; D is unresolved. TRBV23-1 is classed as an ORF, of uncertain function. This CDR3 is 13 amino acids long. Trimming stripped 6 bases from V and 9 bases from J, with 12 bases between. The CDR3 loop reads CASSQEGSNVLTF. The CDR3 DNA reads as TGCGCCAGCAGCCAAGAAGGCAGCAACGTCCTGACTTTC.

This chain connects TRBV19 to TRBJ2-2; D may be TRBD2 (6 bases). The CDR3 spans 15 residues. The germline V and J ends were trimmed by 4 bases and 2 bases, with 11 bases remaining between them. CDR1 is LNHDA and CDR2 is SQIVND in the germline V gene (reference sequence). The CDR3 DNA reads as TGTGCCAGTAGTACTGGGACTTCCAACACCGGGGAGCTGTTTTTT. Protein: CASSTGTSNTGELFF.

This clone was detected only a few times. The chain combines TRBV6-8 with TRBJ2-2, with D possibly being TRBD2 (5 bases). V shed 5 bases and J shed 1 base, with 8 bases lying between them. The CDR3 is 14 residues long. Per germline, CDR1 MNHGY and CDR2 SAAAGT. The CDR3: CASSTGMNTGELFF. The CDR3 region has the DNA TGTGCCAGCAGTACGGGGATGAACACCGGGGAGCTGTTTTTT.

This clone was observed a single time. The gene calls are TRBV29-1 and TRBJ2-1, with TRBD2 identical over 7 bases. The CDR3 runs 15 residues. The germline CDR1 and CDR2 sequences are SQVTM and ANQGSEA. The ends lost 5 bases at V and 7 bases at J; junction bases unmatched: 14. This CDR3 is CSVTVSTRGGNEQFF. The CDR3 region has the DNA TGCAGCGTTACGGTGTCAACGCGGGGAGGGAATGAGCAGTTCTTC.

This clone counts as medium-sized. This chain joins TRBV11-3 and TRBJ2-7, with D possibly matching TRBD2 (6 bases). From germline, CDR1 is SGHNT and CDR2 YENEEA. The CDR3 sequence is 15 residues long. V lost 1 base to trimming and J lost 6 bases, with 16 bases between them. Here the CDR3 reads CASSLVPSVDSEQYF. CDR3 in DNA: TGTGCCAGCAGCTTAGTGCCTAGCGTCGACTCCGAGCAGTACTTC.

This clone was counted only a few times. The chain combines TRBV6-8 with TRBJ1-2; 8 nucleotides line up with TRBD1. V trimming: 0 bases; J trimming: 4 bases; junction bases outside the gene matches: 7. The length of the CDR3 is 16 residues. Germline V gene sequence: CDR1 MNHGY, CDR2 SAAAGT. The CDR3 region has the DNA TGTGCCAGCAGTTACTCCGCGACAGGGGTCAGCTATGGCTACACCTTC. Its translation: CASSYSATGVSYGYTF.

This clone is large in the sample. The rearrangement uses TRBV19 and TRBJ2-3, with 12 bases identical to TRBD1. The CDR3 is 16 residues long. The germline V gene encodes CDR1 LNHDA and CDR2 SQIVND (reference sequence). V lost 5 bases to trimming and J lost 4 bases; unmatched junction nucleotides: 7. The CDR3 nucleotides are TGTGCCAGTAGTTTCGGGACAGGGGGCGTCCCAGATACGCAGTATTTT. Translating it yields CASSFGTGGVPDTQYF.

The rearrangement links TRBV29-1 to TRBJ2-7, with 9 positions matching TRBD1. The germline gives CDR1 SQVTM, CDR2 ANQGSEA. The trim removed 3 bases at V and 1 base at J, leaving 1 base unmatched. There are 13 residues in the CDR3. CDR3 sequence (DNA): TGCAGCGTTGACGGGACAGGGTCCTACGAGCAGTACTTC. This gives the protein CSVDGTGSYEQYF.

The chain is built from TRBV28 and TRBJ1-2, with 7 positions matching TRBD1. Germline V gives CDR1 MDHEN, CDR2 SYDVKM. The CDR3 totals 14 residues. Trimming removed 5 bases from V and 8 bases from J; junction bases left unmatched: 11. CDR3 in DNA: TGTGCCAGCAGTCAAACTCGACAGGGCGGAGGCTACACCTTC. Amino acids: CASSQTRQGGGYTF.

The chain recombines TRBV30 with TRBJ1-2; no reliable D call. Germline values: CDR1 GTSNPN, CDR2 SVGIG (reference sequence). Trimming removed 0 bases at V and 7 bases at J, with 12 bases between. CDR3 length: 13 amino acids. CDR3 amino acids: CAWSVREKFGYTF. In DNA, the CDR3 is TGTGCCTGGAGTGTACGGGAGAAATTTGGCTACACCTTC.

This clone is classed as medium-sized. This sequence joins TRBV6-8 and TRBJ2-1, with 7 bases lining up with TRBD2. The J segment lost 7 bases and the V segment lost 5 bases, leaving 14 bases of the junction unmatched. The CDR3 length is 16 residues. The germline gives CDR1 MNHGY, CDR2 SAAAGT. The CDR3 coding sequence is TGTGCCAGCAGTGGTGGCATAGCGGGCGCGACTAATGAGCAGTTCTTC. Translating gives CASSGGIAGATNEQFF.

This clone appeared a few times. The V gene is TRBV11-3, the J gene TRBJ1-1; the match to TRBD1 covers 8 bases. The CDR3 contains 15 residues. Unmatched junction bases numbered 8, after V lost 4 bases and J lost 4 bases. Germline CDR1 is SGHNT and CDR2 is YENEEA. The CDR3 sequence: CASSSQGGFGTEAFF. DNA for the CDR3: TGTGCCAGCAGCTCACAGGGGGGGTTTGGCACTGAAGCTTTCTTT.